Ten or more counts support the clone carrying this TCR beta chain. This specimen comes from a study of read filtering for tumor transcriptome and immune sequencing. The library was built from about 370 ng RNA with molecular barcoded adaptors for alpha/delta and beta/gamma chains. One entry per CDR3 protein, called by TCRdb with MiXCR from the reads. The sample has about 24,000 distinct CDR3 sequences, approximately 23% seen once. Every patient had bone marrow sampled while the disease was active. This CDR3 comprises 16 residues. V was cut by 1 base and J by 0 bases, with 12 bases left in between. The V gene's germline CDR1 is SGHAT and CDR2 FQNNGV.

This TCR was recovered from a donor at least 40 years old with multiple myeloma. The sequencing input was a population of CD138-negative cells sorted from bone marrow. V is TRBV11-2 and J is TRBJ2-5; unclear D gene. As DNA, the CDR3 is TGTGCCAGCAGCTTAGTTGGTGTTTCGTACCAAGAGACCCAGTACTTC. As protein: CASSLVGVSYQETQYF.